This TCR beta chain stems from a study of T cell responses to AZD1222 COVID-19 vaccine. Study conclusions and caveats: Repertoire sampling was restricted to post-peak T cell response timepoints. Most donors were white British, females outnumbered males, and clonal diversity was possibly underestimated.

In the case of this clone: What it binds is unknown.

CDR1 GTSNPN and CDR2 SVGIG come from the germline V gene (reference sequence). CDR3 length: 13 amino acids. Losses at the gene ends were 4 bases for V and 3 bases for J; bases not matched to a gene: 5. TCRdb's table, derived via immunoSEQ multiplex PCR, lists solely in-frame clones and lacks some. The profile shows about 100,000 clones, about 89% of them singletons. The sequencing here drew on peripheral blood, taken on day 0 of AZD1222 vaccination. This receptor was identified in an adult in good health. The chain employs TRBV30 and TRBJ2-5; 7 nucleotides align to TRBD1. The CDR3 loop is CAWTGGFKETQYF. The CDR3 bases are TGTGCCTGGACAGGGGGATTTAAAGAGACCCAGTACTTC.